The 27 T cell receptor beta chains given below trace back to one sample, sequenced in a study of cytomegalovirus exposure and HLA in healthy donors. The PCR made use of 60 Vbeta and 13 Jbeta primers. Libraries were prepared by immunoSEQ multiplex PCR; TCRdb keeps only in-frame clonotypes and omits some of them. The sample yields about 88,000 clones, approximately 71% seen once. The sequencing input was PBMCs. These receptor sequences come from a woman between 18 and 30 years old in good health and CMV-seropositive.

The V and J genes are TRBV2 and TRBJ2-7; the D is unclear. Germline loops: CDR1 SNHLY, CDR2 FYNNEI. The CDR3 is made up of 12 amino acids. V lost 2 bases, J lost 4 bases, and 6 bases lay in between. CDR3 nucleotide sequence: TGTGCCAGCAGTGAAACTGTATACGAGCAGTACTTC. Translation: CASSETVYEQYF.

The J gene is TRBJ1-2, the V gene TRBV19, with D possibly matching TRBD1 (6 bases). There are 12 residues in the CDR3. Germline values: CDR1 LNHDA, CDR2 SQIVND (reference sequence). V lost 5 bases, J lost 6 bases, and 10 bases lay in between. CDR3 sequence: CASSWGRNGYTF. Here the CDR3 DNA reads TGTGCCAGTAGTTGGGGGCGGAATGGCTACACCTTC.

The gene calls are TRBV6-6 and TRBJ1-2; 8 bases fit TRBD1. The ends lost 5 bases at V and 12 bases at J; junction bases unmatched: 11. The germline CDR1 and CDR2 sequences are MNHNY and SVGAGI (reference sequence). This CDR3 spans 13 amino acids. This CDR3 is CASSAKATGGNTF. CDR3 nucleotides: TGTGCCAGCAGTGCAAAGGCCACAGGGGGAAACACCTTC.

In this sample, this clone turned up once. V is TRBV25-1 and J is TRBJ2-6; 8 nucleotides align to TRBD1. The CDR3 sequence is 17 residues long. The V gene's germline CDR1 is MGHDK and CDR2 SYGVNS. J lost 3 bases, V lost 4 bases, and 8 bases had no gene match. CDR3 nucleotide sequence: TGTGCCAGCAGTGCCAACCCAGGGGGCGGTGGGGCCAACGTCCTGACTTTC. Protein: CASSANPGGGGANVLTF.

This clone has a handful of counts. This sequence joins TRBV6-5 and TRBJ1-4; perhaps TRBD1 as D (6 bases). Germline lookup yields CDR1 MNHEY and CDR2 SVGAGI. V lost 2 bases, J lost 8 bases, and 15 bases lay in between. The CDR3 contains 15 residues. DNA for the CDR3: TGTGCCAGCAGTTACAAGGGGGACGCTATCGAAAAACTGTTTTTT. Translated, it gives CASSYKGDAIEKLFF.

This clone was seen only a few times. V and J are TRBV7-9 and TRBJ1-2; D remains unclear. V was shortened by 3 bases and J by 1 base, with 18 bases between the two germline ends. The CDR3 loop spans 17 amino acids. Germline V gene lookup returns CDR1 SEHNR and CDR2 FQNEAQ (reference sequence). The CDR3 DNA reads TGTGCCAGCAGCTTCCTAGACGTGCTTCTAATTAACTATGGCTACACCTTC. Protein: CASSFLDVLLINYGYTF.

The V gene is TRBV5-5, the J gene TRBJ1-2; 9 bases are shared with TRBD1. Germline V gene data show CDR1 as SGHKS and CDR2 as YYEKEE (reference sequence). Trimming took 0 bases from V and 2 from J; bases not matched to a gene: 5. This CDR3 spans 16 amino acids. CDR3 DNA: TGTGCCAGCAGCTTGGGGGACAGGGTAATAAACTATGGCTACACCTTC. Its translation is CASSLGDRVINYGYTF.

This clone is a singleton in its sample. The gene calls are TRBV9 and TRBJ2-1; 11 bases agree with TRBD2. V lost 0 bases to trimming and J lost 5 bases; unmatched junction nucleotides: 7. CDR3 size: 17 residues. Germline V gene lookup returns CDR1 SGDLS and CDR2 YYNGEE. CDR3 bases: TGTGCCAGCAGCGTAGCAGCTCTAGCGGGGGGTAACAATGAGCAGTTCTTC. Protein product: CASSVAALAGGNNEQFF.

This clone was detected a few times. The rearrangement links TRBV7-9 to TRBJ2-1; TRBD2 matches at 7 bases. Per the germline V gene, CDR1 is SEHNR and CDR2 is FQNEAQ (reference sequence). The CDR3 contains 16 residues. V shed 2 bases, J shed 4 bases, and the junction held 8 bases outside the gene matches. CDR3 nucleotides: TGTGCCAGCAGCTTATTCGGGCTAGCGGAGTACAATGAGCAGTTCTTC. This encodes CASSLFGLAEYNEQFF.

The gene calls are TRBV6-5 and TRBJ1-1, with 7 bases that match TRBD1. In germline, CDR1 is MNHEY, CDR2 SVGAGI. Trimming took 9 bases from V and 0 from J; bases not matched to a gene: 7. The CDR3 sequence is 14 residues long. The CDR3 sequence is CASQRGQMNTEAFF. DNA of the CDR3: TGTGCCAGTCAGAGGGGACAGATGAACACTGAAGCTTTCTTT.

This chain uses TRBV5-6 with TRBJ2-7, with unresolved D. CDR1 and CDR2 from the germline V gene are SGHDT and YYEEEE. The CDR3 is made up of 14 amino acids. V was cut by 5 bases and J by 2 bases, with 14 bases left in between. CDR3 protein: CASRPAGPPYEQYF. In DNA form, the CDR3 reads TGTGCCAGCAGACCTGCTGGCCCTCCCTACGAGCAGTACTTC.

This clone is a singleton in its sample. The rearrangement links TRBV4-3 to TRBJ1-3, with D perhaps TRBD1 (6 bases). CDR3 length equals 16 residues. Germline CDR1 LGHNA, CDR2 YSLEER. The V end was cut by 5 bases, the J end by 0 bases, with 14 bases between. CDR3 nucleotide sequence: TGCGCCAGCAGCTCGGGACATCCGAGCTCTGGAAACACCATATATTTT. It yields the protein CASSSGHPSSGNTIYF.

The CDR3 DNA is TGCGCCAGCAGCCAACAAGCTAGGTATGGCTACACCTTC. As protein: CASSQQARYGYTF. This rearrangement joins TRBV4-3 to TRBJ1-2; D is undetermined. The ends were cut back, 2 bases at V and 5 bases at J, with 9 bases in the middle. The CDR3 consists of 13 residues. Germline V CDR1 and CDR2: LGHNA, YSLEER.

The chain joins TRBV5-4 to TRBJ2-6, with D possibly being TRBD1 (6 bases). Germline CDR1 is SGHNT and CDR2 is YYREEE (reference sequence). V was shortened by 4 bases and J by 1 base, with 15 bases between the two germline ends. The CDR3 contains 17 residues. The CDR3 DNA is TGTGCCAGCAGCCTAAATACAGGGTCTTCTGGGGCCAACGTCCTGACTTTC. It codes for CASSLNTGSSGANVLTF.

This CDR3 reads CASSYGSGRNEQFF. CDR3 DNA: TGTGCCAGCAGTTACGGGTCAGGGAGGAATGAGCAGTTCTTC. This chain links TRBV6-5 with TRBJ2-1; maybe TRBD2 (6 bases). V dropped 2 bases and J dropped 7 bases, with 12 bases sitting between them. The CDR3 totals 14 residues. In germline, CDR1 is MNHEY, CDR2 SVGAGI.

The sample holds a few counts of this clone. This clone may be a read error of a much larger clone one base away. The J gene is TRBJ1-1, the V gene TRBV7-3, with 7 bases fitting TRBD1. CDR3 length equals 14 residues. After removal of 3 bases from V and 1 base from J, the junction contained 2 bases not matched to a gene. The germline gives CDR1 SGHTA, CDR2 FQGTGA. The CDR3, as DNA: TGTGCCAGCAGCTTGGGACAGCCGAACACTGAAGCTTTCTTT. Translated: CASSLGQPNTEAFF.

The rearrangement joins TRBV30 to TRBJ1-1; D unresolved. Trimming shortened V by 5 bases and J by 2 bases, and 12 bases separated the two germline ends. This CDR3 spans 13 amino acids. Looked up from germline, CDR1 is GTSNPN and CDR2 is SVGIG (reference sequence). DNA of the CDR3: TGTGCCTGGGGAGGACGGCTTAACACTGAAGCTTTCTTT. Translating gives CAWGGRLNTEAFF.

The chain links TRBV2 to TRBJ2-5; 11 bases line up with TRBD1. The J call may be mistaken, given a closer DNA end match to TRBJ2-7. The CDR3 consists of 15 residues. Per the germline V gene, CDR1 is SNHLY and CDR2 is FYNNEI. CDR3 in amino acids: CASSLGTGGTYEQYF. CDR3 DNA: TGTGCCAGCAGTTTAGGGACAGGGGGAACCTACGAGCAGTACTTC.

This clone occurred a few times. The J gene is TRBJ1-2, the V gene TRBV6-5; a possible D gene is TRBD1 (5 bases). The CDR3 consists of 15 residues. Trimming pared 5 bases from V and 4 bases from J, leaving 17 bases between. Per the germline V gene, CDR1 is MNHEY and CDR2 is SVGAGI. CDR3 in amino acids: CASSRYGRGSYGYTF. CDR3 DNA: TGTGCCAGCAGTCGATACGGGAGGGGCAGCTATGGCTACACCTTC.

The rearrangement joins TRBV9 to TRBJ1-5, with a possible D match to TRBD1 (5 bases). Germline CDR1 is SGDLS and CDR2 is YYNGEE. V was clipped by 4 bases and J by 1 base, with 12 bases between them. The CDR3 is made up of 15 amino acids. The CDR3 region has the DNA TGTGCCAGCAGCTCGGGGGGAGCAAGCAATCAGCCCCAGCATTTT. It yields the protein CASSSGGASNQPQHF.

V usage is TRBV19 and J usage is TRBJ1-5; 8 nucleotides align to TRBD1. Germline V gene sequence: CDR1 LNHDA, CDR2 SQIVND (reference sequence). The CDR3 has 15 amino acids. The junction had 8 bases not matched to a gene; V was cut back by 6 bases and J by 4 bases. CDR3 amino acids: CASRPGQGRNQPQHF. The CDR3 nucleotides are TGTGCCAGTAGGCCTGGACAGGGTCGGAATCAGCCCCAGCATTTT.

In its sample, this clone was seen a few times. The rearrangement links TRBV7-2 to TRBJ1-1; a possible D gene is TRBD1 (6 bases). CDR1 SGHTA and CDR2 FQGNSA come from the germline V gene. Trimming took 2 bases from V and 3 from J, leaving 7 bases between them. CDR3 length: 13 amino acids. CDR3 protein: CASSLNRDTEAFF. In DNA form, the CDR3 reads TGTGCCAGCAGCTTAAACAGGGACACTGAAGCTTTCTTT.

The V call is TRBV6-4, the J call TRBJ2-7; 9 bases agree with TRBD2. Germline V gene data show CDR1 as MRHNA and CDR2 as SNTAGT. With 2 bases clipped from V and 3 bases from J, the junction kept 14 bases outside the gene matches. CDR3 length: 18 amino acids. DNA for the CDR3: TGTGCCAGCAGTGACCAGAACGGTCTAGCGGGGCATGGCTACGAGCAGTACTTC. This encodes CASSDQNGLAGHGYEQYF.

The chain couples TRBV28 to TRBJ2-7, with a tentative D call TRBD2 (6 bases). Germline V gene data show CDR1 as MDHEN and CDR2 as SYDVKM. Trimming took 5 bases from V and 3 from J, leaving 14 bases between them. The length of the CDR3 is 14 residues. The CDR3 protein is CASSGGLLLYEQYF. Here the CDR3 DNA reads TGTGCCAGCAGTGGAGGGCTTTTACTCTACGAGCAGTACTTC.

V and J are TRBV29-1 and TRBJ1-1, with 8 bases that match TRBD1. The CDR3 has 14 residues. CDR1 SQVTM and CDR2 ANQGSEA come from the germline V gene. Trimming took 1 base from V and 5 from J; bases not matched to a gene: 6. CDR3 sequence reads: CSVEGLTGETEAFF. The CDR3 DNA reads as TGCAGCGTTGAAGGCCTGACAGGGGAAACTGAAGCTTTCTTT.

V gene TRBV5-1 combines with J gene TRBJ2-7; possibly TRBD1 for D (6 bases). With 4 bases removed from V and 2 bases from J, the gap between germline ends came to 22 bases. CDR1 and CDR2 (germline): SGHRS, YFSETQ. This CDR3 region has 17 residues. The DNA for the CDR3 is TGCGCCAGCAGCCATCCACCTGGGCAGGGGATGCCCTACGAGCAGTACTTC. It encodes CASSHPPGQGMPYEQYF.

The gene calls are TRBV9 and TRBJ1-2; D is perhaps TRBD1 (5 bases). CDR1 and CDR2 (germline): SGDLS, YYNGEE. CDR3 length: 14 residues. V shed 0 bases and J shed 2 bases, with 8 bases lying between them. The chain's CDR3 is CASSVGAGNYGYTF. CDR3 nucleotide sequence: TGTGCCAGCAGCGTAGGGGCAGGGAACTATGGCTACACCTTC.